This TCR beta chain derives from a study of CD8 T cells in ankylosing spondylitis. Study-wide findings and caveats: It was reported that disease-linked clones were significantly enriched in matched ankylosing spondylitis synovial fluid. Ankylosing spondylitis blood appeared to be characterized by a TCR beta motif of eight highly homologous variants.

Germline V lookup: CDR1 SEHNR, CDR2 FQNEAQ (reference sequence). This CDR3 has 16 residues. Germline trimming cut 1 base from V and 2 bases from J; bases unmatched to any gene: 4. 5'-RACE, quantitative and with molecular barcodes, yielded the TCR beta libraries. MiXCR, run by TCRdb on the 5' RACE reads, gives a single entry per CDR3 protein. This table holds 45,000 to 60,000 distinct CDR3 sequences, 6% to 7.5% found once. As concerns this clonotype: Its antigen is unidentified.

V is TRBV7-9 and J is TRBJ2-1; TRBD1 matches at 8 bases. This clonotype was sampled from a female donor with ankylosing spondylitis or in good health (not recorded which). Sample: blood, either unsorted or a sorted T cell fraction (not recorded which). CDR3 protein: CASSLGGQGAYNEQFF. The CDR3 DNA reads as TGTGCCAGCAGCTTAGGCGGACAGGGCGCCTACAATGAGCAGTTCTTC.